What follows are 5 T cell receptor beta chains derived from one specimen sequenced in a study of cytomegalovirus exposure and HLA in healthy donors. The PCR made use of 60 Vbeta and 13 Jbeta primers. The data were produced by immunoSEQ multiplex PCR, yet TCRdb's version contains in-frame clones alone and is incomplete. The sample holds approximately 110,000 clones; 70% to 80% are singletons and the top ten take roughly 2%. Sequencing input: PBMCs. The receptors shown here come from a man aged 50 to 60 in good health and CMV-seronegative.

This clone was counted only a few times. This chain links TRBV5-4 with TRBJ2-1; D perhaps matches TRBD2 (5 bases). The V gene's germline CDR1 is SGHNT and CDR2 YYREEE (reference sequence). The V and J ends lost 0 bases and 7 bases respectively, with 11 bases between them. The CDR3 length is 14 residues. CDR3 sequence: CASSLGTRGNEQFF. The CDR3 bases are TGTGCCAGCAGCTTGGGTACCCGAGGGAATGAGCAGTTCTTC.

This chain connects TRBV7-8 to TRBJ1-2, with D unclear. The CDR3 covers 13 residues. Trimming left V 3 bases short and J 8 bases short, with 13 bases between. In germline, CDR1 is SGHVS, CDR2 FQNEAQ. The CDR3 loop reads CASSFGEDLGYTF. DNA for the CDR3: TGTGCCAGCAGCTTCGGGGAGGACTTAGGCTACACCTTC.

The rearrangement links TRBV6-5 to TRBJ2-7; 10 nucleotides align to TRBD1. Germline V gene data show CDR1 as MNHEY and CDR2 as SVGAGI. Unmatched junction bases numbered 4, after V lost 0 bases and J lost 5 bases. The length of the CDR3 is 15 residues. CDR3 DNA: TGTGCCAGCAGTTACTCGGCCGGGACAGGGGACGAGCAGTACTTC. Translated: CASSYSAGTGDEQYF.

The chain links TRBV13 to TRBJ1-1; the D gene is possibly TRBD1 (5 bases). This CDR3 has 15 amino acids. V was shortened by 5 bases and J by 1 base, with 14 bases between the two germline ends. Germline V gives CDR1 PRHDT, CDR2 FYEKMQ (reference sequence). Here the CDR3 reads CASSPAGGANTEAFF. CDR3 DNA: TGTGCCAGCAGCCCGGCGGGCGGGGCGAACACTGAAGCTTTCTTT.

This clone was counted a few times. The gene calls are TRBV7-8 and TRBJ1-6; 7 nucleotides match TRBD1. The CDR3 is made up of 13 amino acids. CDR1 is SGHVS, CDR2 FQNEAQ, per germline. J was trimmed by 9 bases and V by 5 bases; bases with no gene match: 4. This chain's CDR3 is CASSPRTGSPLHF. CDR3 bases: TGTGCCAGCAGCCCTCGGACAGGTTCACCCCTCCACTTT.